This T cell receptor beta chain was obtained from a study of shared clonotypes between healthy human individuals. The study's findings and limits: Non-shared clonotypes showed lower generation probabilities than clonotypes common to all four donors.

Here immunoSEQ multiplex PCR was the method, and the copy in TCRdb shows in-frame clones only, minus some. The sample records 950,000 to 1,300,000 clones, roughly 80% being singletons. Concerning this clone itself: Its specificity is not known.

Between the trimmed V and J ends, which lost 3 bases and 0 bases, there was a span of 2 bases. Germline V lookup: CDR1 DFQATT, CDR2 SNEGSKA (reference sequence). The CDR3 runs 11 residues. The origin of this receptor is a young man in good health. The sample taken for sequencing was memory CD4+ T cells sorted from blood. Subset meaning: CD45RA-negative fraction. This rearrangement joins TRBV20-1 to TRBJ1-2; D is undetermined. CDR3 region: CSASTNYGYTF. Here the CDR3 DNA reads TGCAGTGCTAGCACTAACTATGGCTACACCTTC.